These 25 T cell receptor beta chains originate from one sample sequenced in a study of early T cells in non-severe SARS-CoV-2 infection. Each CDR3 protein is one row after TCRdb ran MiXCR on the 5' RACE reads. The data contain roughly 34,000 distinct CDR3 sequences, around 4.5% of them singletons. The source material was whole blood. The origin of the receptors is an adult who was a healthcare worker with PCR-confirmed SARS-CoV-2 infection or an uninfected control (not recorded which).

At least ten counts were recorded for this clonotype. The CDR3 is CASRGQSSYNEQFF. The CDR3 region has the DNA TGTGCCAGTCGCGGGCAGAGCTCCTACAATGAGCAGTTCTTC. The J gene is TRBJ2-1, the V gene TRBV18; D perhaps matches TRBD2 (5 bases). Germline V gene lookup returns CDR1 KGHSH and CDR2 LQKENI. The CDR3 runs to 14 residues. V was clipped by 9 bases and J by 0 bases, with 12 bases between them.

V and J are TRBV29-1 and TRBJ2-3, with TRBD2 identical over 12 bases. The length of the CDR3 is 14 residues. Unmatched junction bases numbered 5, after V lost 7 bases and J lost 3 bases. The germline CDR1 and CDR2 sequences are SQVTM and ANQGSEA. CDR3 region: CSGGLAGSTDTQYF. CDR3 bases: TGCAGCGGCGGACTAGCGGGGAGTACAGATACGCAGTATTTT.

By sample share, this clonotype is medium-sized (0.01 to 0.1%). The rearrangement uses TRBV12-3 or TRBV12-4 and TRBJ1-1; TRBD1 aligns across 9 bases. Germline trimming cut 3 bases from V and 4 bases from J; bases unmatched to any gene: 3. The CDR3 has 14 amino acids. The CDR3 bases are TGTGCCAGCAGTTTGGACAGGGGTGGCACTGAAGCTTTCTTT. Protein: CASSLDRGGTEAFF.

This clonotype was counted ten times or more. The chain is built from TRBV19 and TRBJ2-3; a possible D gene is TRBD1 (6 bases). This CDR3 region has 14 residues. Germline CDR1 and CDR2: LNHDA and SQIVND (reference sequence). Trimming left V 5 bases short and J 1 base short, with 10 bases between. CDR3 loop: CASSSRQGTDTQYF. CDR3 in DNA: TGTGCCAGTAGTTCCAGACAGGGCACAGATACGCAGTATTTT.

This clonotype was observed at least ten times. The gene calls are TRBV7-3 and TRBJ1-6, with D possibly being TRBD1 (6 bases). The CDR3 consists of 14 residues. Germline V gene lookup returns CDR1 SGHTA and CDR2 FQGTGA. Trimming cost V 2 bases and J 7 bases, with 9 bases left between them. The CDR3 nucleotides read TGTGCCAGCAGCTTACAGGGGAGGAATTCACCCCTCCACTTT. It encodes CASSLQGRNSPLHF. Full variable domain (rest looked up from reference TRBV7-3 and TRBJ1-6): GAGVSQTPSNKVTEKGKYVELRCDPISGHTALYWYRQSLGQGPEFLIYFQGTGAADDSGLPNDRFFAVRPEGSVSTLKIQRTERGDSAVYLCASSLQGRNSPLHFGNGTRLTVT.

This clonotype is categorized as medium-sized (0.01 to 0.1%). The chain links TRBV6-2 or TRBV6-3 to TRBJ2-2; D remains unclear. Trimming stripped 4 bases from V and 2 bases from J, with 2 bases between. The germline gives CDR1 MNHEY, CDR2 SVGEGT. The CDR3 covers 12 residues. CDR3 amino acids: CASSSNTGELFF. Here the CDR3 DNA reads TGTGCCAGCAGTTCCAACACCGGGGAGCTGTTTTTT.

This clonotype was observed at least ten times. The chain recombines TRBV24-1 with TRBJ2-3; TRBD2 aligns across 10 bases. Germline loops: CDR1 KGHDR, CDR2 SFDVKD. The CDR3 totals 15 residues. V shed 7 bases, J shed 4 bases, and the junction held 7 bases outside the gene matches. The CDR3 DNA is TGTGCCACCAGCGAAAGCGGGGGGGCAGCAGATACGCAGTATTTT. Translating gives CATSESGGAADTQYF.

The chain links TRBV7-9 to TRBJ2-6; no clear D. This CDR3 is built from 13 residues. Trimming pared 4 bases from V and 3 bases from J, leaving 4 bases between. CDR1 and CDR2 from the germline V gene are SEHNR and FQNEAQ (reference sequence). CDR3 nucleotides: TGTGCCAGCAGCTACCTTGGGGCCAACGTCCTGACTTTC. It encodes CASSYLGANVLTF.

In this sample, this clonotype turned up many times. The rearrangement joins TRBV3-1 to TRBJ2-7; the match to TRBD2 covers 7 bases. V gave up 1 base and J gave up 5 bases; unmatched junction bases: 8. The CDR3 is 15 residues long. Germline-derived CDR1 and CDR2 are LGHDT and YNNKEL (reference sequence). The CDR3 region has the DNA TGTGCCAGCAGCCAAGTGGGTCAAGGGAGGGACGAGCAGTACTTC. Translating gives CASSQVGQGRDEQYF.

This clonotype appeared many times. This chain connects TRBV24-1 to TRBJ2-5; D unresolved. Germline V gene data show CDR1 as KGHDR and CDR2 as SFDVKD. V was clipped by 3 bases and J by 7 bases, with 14 bases between them. The CDR3 runs to 14 residues. The CDR3 coding sequence is TGTGCCACCAGTGATGGCACGGTCGATGGGACCCAGTACTTC. Encoded protein: CATSDGTVDGTQYF.

This clonotype was seen many times. This chain connects TRBV12-3 or TRBV12-4 to TRBJ2-7, with a possible D match to TRBD1 (6 bases). The CDR3 is 12 residues long. Trimming stripped 5 bases from V and 5 bases from J, with 10 bases between. CDR3 DNA sequence: TGTGCCAGCAGTCCTACAGGGAACGAGCAGTACTTC. As protein: CASSPTGNEQYF.

This clonotype has a count of ten or more. This sequence joins TRBV7-8 and TRBJ2-1; 7 nucleotides align to TRBD1. This CDR3 is built from 15 residues. CDR1 and CDR2 (germline): SGHVS, FQNEAQ. V shed 5 bases and J 2 bases; nucleotides not matched to a gene: 6. This CDR3 is CASSARTGPYNEQFF. Here the CDR3 DNA reads TGTGCCAGCAGCGCCCGGACAGGTCCCTACAATGAGCAGTTCTTC.

The chain has TRBV7-9 and TRBJ2-1, with 10 bases lining up with TRBD2. Germline assignment: CDR1 SEHNR and CDR2 FQNEAQ (reference sequence). V lost 5 bases to trimming and J lost 7 bases; unmatched junction nucleotides: 14. The CDR3 is made up of 17 amino acids. In DNA form, the CDR3 reads TGTGCCAGCAGCCAAGTCCGTCTAGCGGGAGACAGGAATGAGCAGTTCTTC. Its protein is CASSQVRLAGDRNEQFF. Filled out from reference TRBV7-9 and TRBJ2-1, the complete variable domain reads DTGVSQNPRHKITKRGQNVTFRCDPISEHNRLYWYRQTLGQGPEFLTYFQNEAQLEKSRLLSDRFSAERPKGSFSTLEIQRTEQGDSAMYLCASSQVRLAGDRNEQFFGPGTRLTVL.

This clonotype occurred many times. The chain joins TRBV24-1 to TRBJ1-2; no reliable D call. The CDR3 sequence is 12 residues long. CDR1 is KGHDR and CDR2 is SFDVKD in the germline V gene. V lost 3 bases and J lost 6, with 7 bases in between. The CDR3 reads CATSDEGDGYTF. Here the CDR3 DNA reads TGTGCCACCAGTGATGAGGGCGATGGCTACACCTTC.

This clonotype was detected ten times or more. An end of the junction does not agree with germline; a read error may underlie this. This chain connects TRBV20-1 to TRBJ1-6; a possible D gene is TRBD1 (6 bases). The CDR3 extends over 14 amino acids. Germline V lookup: CDR1 DFQATT, CDR2 SNEGSKA (reference sequence). CDR3 coding DNA: TGCAGTGCTCCCGCCGGGACAAATAATTCACCCCTCCATTTT. Its translation: CSAPAGTNNSPLHF.

This clonotype was observed many times. The rearrangement joins TRBV21-1 to TRBJ1-1; the D segment call TRBD1 is taken from the table without a DNA check. TRBV21-1 has pseudogene status. The CDR3 has 12 amino acids. CDR3 coding DNA: TGTGCCAGCAGCCTTCCGGGGGCTGAAGCTTTCTTT. Translation: CASSLPGAEAFF.

This clonotype was seen ten or more times. This chain connects TRBV12-3 or TRBV12-4 to TRBJ1-5, with 7 nucleotides matching TRBD1. The CDR3 has 15 amino acids. V gave up 2 bases and J gave up 2 bases; unmatched junction bases: 3. The CDR3 reads CASSLNRGGNQPQHF. The CDR3 coding sequence is TGTGCCAGCAGTTTAAACAGGGGAGGCAATCAGCCCCAGCATTTT.

There are many counts of this clonotype. This chain uses TRBV5-1 with TRBJ2-1; D possibly uses TRBD1 or TRBD2 (5 bases each). Trimming removed 0 bases from V and 4 bases from J, with 11 bases in between. The germline V gene encodes CDR1 SGHRS and CDR2 YFSETQ. The CDR3 extends over 15 amino acids. In nucleotides, the CDR3 is TGCGCCAGCAGCTTGGGGTGGGACGAGTACAATGAGCAGTTCTTC. Translating it yields CASSLGWDEYNEQFF.

This clonotype has at least ten counts. V and J are TRBV12-3 or TRBV12-4 and TRBJ1-2; D is unclear. There are 16 residues in the CDR3. V shed 5 bases and J shed 4 bases, with 20 bases lying between them. The DNA of the CDR3 is TGTGCCAGCAGTGCCTCTAATTCCGGCGGTCGCTATGGCTACACCTTC. Amino acid sequence: CASSASNSGGRYGYTF.

The V call is TRBV11-2, the J call TRBJ2-7; tentatively, D is TRBD2 (6 bases). The CDR3 loop spans 13 amino acids. Germline-derived CDR1 and CDR2 are SGHAT and FQNNGV. V gave up 1 base and J gave up 4 bases, with 8 bases separating them. The CDR3 region is CASSLGLEYEQYF. The CDR3 DNA follows: TGTGCCAGCAGCTTAGGACTAGAGTACGAGCAGTACTTC.

This clonotype was recorded many times. V gene TRBV29-1 combines with J gene TRBJ1-1; no clear D gene. V dropped 7 bases and J dropped 3 bases, with 24 bases sitting between them. CDR3 length: 16 amino acids. Germline V gene lookup returns CDR1 SQVTM and CDR2 ANQGSEA. CDR3 bases: TGCAGCGGACTTAGGTCGATAAGAGCTGCGGACACTGAAGCTTTCTTT. It is translated as CSGLRSIRAADTEAFF.

This clonotype was seen at least ten times. The genes are TRBV5-5 and TRBJ1-2; D remains ambiguous. The germline V and J ends were trimmed by 6 bases and 8 bases, with 11 bases remaining between them. The CDR3 has 11 residues. The germline V gene encodes CDR1 SGHKS and CDR2 YYEKEE (reference sequence). CDR3 region: CASIFGRGYTF. CDR3 DNA sequence: TGTGCCAGCATTTTCGGGAGAGGCTACACCTTC. Using reference TRBV5-5 and TRBJ1-2 for the parts outside the CDR3, the full variable domain is DAGVTQSPTHLIKTRGQQVTLRCSPISGHKSVSWYQQVLGQGPQFIFQYYEKEERGRGNFPDRFSARQFPNYSSELNVNALLLGDSALYLCASIFGRGYTFGSGTRLTVV.

This clonotype appeared many times. V gene TRBV7-3 combines with J gene TRBJ1-6; D may be TRBD1 (5 bases). The CDR3 consists of 15 residues. The germline CDR1 and CDR2 sequences are SGHTA and FQGTGA. The germline V and J ends were trimmed by 5 bases and 6 bases, with 14 bases remaining between them. As DNA, the CDR3 is TGTGCCAGCAGCCCGACCGGGACCGCTAATTCACCCCTCCACTTT. It specifies CASSPTGTANSPLHF.

This clonotype was observed a handful of times. This may be a read error: a much more frequent sequence differs by one nucleotide. This rearrangement joins TRBV12-2 to TRBJ2-1; the D call in the table, TRBD1, was not verified against the DNA. TRBV12-2 is recorded as a pseudogene. This CDR3 is 19 amino acids long. CDR3 residues: CASHFPPGTASCYYNEQFF. CDR3 sequence (DNA): TGTGCAAGTCACTTTCCCCCCGGGACAGCGTCTTGCTACTACAATGAGCAGTTCTTC.

This clonotype turned up a few times. The chain recombines TRBV14 with TRBJ1-1, with no clear D. The CDR3 is 14 amino acids. Germline V gives CDR1 SGHDN, CDR2 FVKESK. The ends were cut back, 1 base at V and 7 bases at J, with 13 bases in the middle. Here the CDR3 DNA reads TGTGCCAGCAGCCAAGTAGTTGGGCCTGGTGAAGCTTTCTTT. Encoded protein: CASSQVVGPGEAFF. Complete variable domain (other parts from reference TRBV14 and TRBJ1-1): EAGVTQFPSHSVIEKGQTVTLRCDPISGHDNLYWYRRVMGKEIKFLLHFVKESKQDESGMPNNRFLAERTGGTYSTLKVQPAELEDSGVYFCASSQVVGPGEAFFGQGTRLTVV.